The present TCR beta chain was sequenced within a study of cytomegalovirus exposure and HLA in healthy donors. Vbeta (60) and Jbeta (13) primers were used in the PCR. TCRdb keeps only in-frame clones here, not all; method: immunoSEQ multiplex PCR. The repertoire consists of over 100,000 clones, with about three fifths occurring once and the leading ten covering about 4.9%. About this clone itself: Its antigen remains unidentified.

With V trimmed by 3 bases and J by 5 bases, 7 bases remained unmatched. Germline V gene data show CDR1 as KGHSH and CDR2 as LQKENI. The CDR3 length is 15 residues. Donors sampled were nominally healthy, though unrecorded immune exposures were likely. Study findings and constraints: Another analysis was done later, and it associated approximately 17,000 TCR beta sequences with HLA alleles at 0.05 false discovery rate. Some V segments, TRBV6-2 and TRBV6-3 among them, were indistinguishable and were therefore excluded. About 87% or about 30% of the time was how often most TCR beta V segments were productive, according to an earlier analysis.

The origin of this receptor is a human donor in good health. This chain connects TRBV18 to TRBJ2-1; 7 bases map to TRBD1. Sample: PBMCs. CDR3 DNA sequence: TGTGCCAGCTCACCCACGGGACAGAAGAACAATGAGCAGTTCTTC. Its protein product is CASSPTGQKNNEQFF.